The 20 T cell receptor beta chains below come from one sample, sequenced in a study of early T cells in non-severe SARS-CoV-2 infection. One entry per CDR3 protein, called by TCRdb with MiXCR from the 5' RACE reads. The top ten hold 4.5% to 7% of the sample, which has tens of thousands of distinct CDR3 sequences, about 10% seen once. The sequences come from whole blood, collected at baseline. These receptors were taken from an adult who was a healthcare worker with PCR-confirmed SARS-CoV-2 infection or an uninfected control (not recorded which).

This clonotype showed up just a few times. The genes are TRBV10-3 and TRBJ1-3; 8 positions agree with TRBD1. With 10 bases clipped from V and 8 bases from J, the junction kept 10 bases outside the gene matches. CDR3 length equals 13 residues. Germline CDR1 is ENHRY and CDR2 is SYGVKD. The CDR3 loop reads CATSEDRAHTIYF. CDR3 bases: TGTGCCACCTCCGAGGACAGGGCTCACACCATATATTTT.

Only a few counts were recorded for this clonotype. This chain joins TRBV7-9 and TRBJ2-1, with TRBD1 identical over 9 bases. The CDR3 length is 15 residues. Germline CDR1 and CDR2: SEHNR and FQNEAQ (reference sequence). The junction had 9 bases not matched to a gene; V was cut back by 4 bases and J by 8 bases. The CDR3 is CASSWGQGGGDEQFF. Written as DNA, the CDR3 is TGTGCCAGCAGCTGGGGACAGGGAGGAGGAGATGAGCAGTTCTTC. The entire variable domain, with the rest obtained from reference TRBV7-9 and TRBJ2-1, is as follows: DTGVSQNPRHKITKRGQNVTFRCDPISEHNRLYWYRQTLGQGPEFLTYFQNEAQLEKSRLLSDRFSAERPKGSFSTLEIQRTEQGDSAMYLCASSWGQGGGDEQFFGPGTRLTVL.

The sample holds one count of this clonotype. This sequence may be a read error, since a much larger clone differs from it by one base. The chain recombines TRBV6-1 with TRBJ1-5; a possible D gene is TRBD1 (6 bases). V shed 10 bases and J shed 2 bases, with 24 bases lying between them. This CDR3 has 17 amino acids. The germline V gene encodes CDR1 MNHNS and CDR2 SASEGT. CDR3 bases: TGTGCCACCACCCCGGGAAAGGGGGGCTCTCGCAATCAGCCCCAGCATTTT. It codes for CATTPGKGGSRNQPQHF.

The chain uses TRBV5-1 and TRBJ2-3; 10 bases map to TRBD1. CDR1 and CDR2 (germline): SGHRS, YFSETQ. This CDR3 region has 15 residues. V shed 4 bases and J 5 bases; nucleotides not matched to a gene: 7. The CDR3: CASSTDRGRVDTQYF. The CDR3 region has the DNA TGCGCCAGCAGCACCGACAGGGGGCGCGTAGATACGCAGTATTTT.

This sequence joins TRBV7-9 and TRBJ1-2; D perhaps matches TRBD1 (6 bases). CDR3 length equals 15 residues. V shed 4 bases and J shed 6 bases, with 18 bases lying between them. Germline V gene sequence: CDR1 SEHNR, CDR2 FQNEAQ (reference sequence). In DNA form, the CDR3 reads TGTGCCAGCAGCTATCCCGAGAGGGGGATTGATGGCTACACCTTC. Its protein is CASSYPERGIDGYTF.

This clonotype showed up just once. The chain has TRBV15 and TRBJ2-3; TRBD2 agrees at 7 bases. Germline V gives CDR1 LNHNV, CDR2 YYDKDF (reference sequence). V lost 9 bases, J lost 1 base, and 7 bases stayed unmatched. This CDR3 region has 14 residues. CDR3 nucleotide sequence: TGTGCCACTGCTTGGGGAGGGGGCACAGATACGCAGTATTTT. It yields the protein CATAWGGGTDTQYF. The full variable domain, with the rest looked up from reference TRBV15 and TRBJ2-3, is DAMVIQNPRYQVTQFGKPVTLSCSQTLNHNVMYWYQQKSSQAPKLLFHYYDKDFNNEADTPDNFQSRRPNTSFCFLDIRSPGLGDTAMYLCATAWGGGTDTQYFGPGTRLTVL.

This clonotype was recorded a few times. This chain uses TRBV11-2 with TRBJ2-7; possible D gene TRBD2, 6 bases. Germline CDR1 SGHAT, CDR2 FQNNGV. The V gene lost 5 bases and the J gene lost 6 bases, with 17 bases spanning the gap. The CDR3 is 14 residues long. Written as DNA, the CDR3 is TGTGCCAGCAGCCCCCTTGCGGGATGGGGCGAGCAGTACTTC. Its translation: CASSPLAGWGEQYF.

At least ten counts were recorded for this clonotype. The J gene is TRBJ2-1, the V gene TRBV6-5; 10 bases agree with TRBD1. The V and J ends lost 2 bases and 6 bases, in that order; junction bases with no gene match: 7. Germline V gives CDR1 MNHEY, CDR2 SVGAGI. The CDR3 consists of 16 residues. The CDR3: CASSYETGGYSNEQFF. DNA for the CDR3: TGTGCCAGCAGTTACGAGACAGGGGGCTATAGCAATGAGCAGTTCTTC.

There are a few counts of this clonotype. The chain recombines TRBV12-3 or TRBV12-4 with TRBJ2-7; D is unclear. CDR3 length equals 14 residues. The V end lost 4 bases, the J end lost 3 bases, and 13 bases lay between the germline ends. This chain's CDR3 is CASSCRQEDYEQYF. The CDR3 DNA sequence: TGTGCCAGCAGTTGTCGGCAGGAAGACTACGAGCAGTACTTC.

This clonotype has only a few counts. CDR3 residues: CSVEAGQGSGYTF. The CDR3 DNA follows: TGCAGCGTTGAAGCCGGACAGGGTAGTGGCTACACCTTC. The chain has TRBV29-1 and TRBJ1-2; 8 nucleotides align to TRBD1. The ends lost 1 base at V and 7 bases at J; junction bases unmatched: 5. Germline V CDR1 and CDR2: SQVTM, ANQGSEA. The CDR3 runs to 13 residues.

This clonotype was detected ten times or more. The gene calls are TRBV29-1 and TRBJ2-1; 12 bases fit TRBD2. The CDR3 length is 13 residues. Germline values: CDR1 SQVTM, CDR2 ANQGSEA. V lost 1 base and J lost 12; bases outside the gene matches: 4. CDR3 coding DNA: TGCAGCGTTGAAGTGACTAGCGGGAGAGGGCAGTTCTTC. It is translated as CSVEVTSGRGQFF.

A few counts support this clonotype. CDR3 in amino acids: CSVAADSTDTQYF. The CDR3 region has the DNA TGCAGCGTCGCAGCGGACAGCACAGATACGCAGTATTTT. The rearrangement joins TRBV29-1 to TRBJ2-3, with D perhaps matching TRBD2 (5 bases). In germline, CDR1 is SQVTM, CDR2 ANQGSEA. CDR3 size: 13 residues. V lost 6 bases, J lost 0 bases, and 10 bases lay in between.

This clonotype came up a few times. The V call is TRBV5-4, the J call TRBJ2-7; 11 positions agree with TRBD2. CDR3 length: 14 residues. Germline assignment: CDR1 SGHNT and CDR2 YYREEE (reference sequence). J gave up 6 bases and V 2 bases, and 4 bases lay outside the gene matches. The CDR3 is CASSFGLAGGEQYF. The DNA of the CDR3 is TGTGCCAGCAGCTTCGGTCTAGCGGGAGGCGAGCAGTACTTC.

This clonotype was observed a few times. The rearrangement uses TRBV5-4 and TRBJ2-6; 7 bases agree with TRBD2. Germline V gene lookup returns CDR1 SGHNT and CDR2 YYREEE (reference sequence). This CDR3 has 16 amino acids. V lost 4 bases, J lost 1 base, and 5 bases stayed unmatched. Here the CDR3 DNA reads TGTGCCAGCAGCCCCCGGGGGGAGTCTGGGGCCAACGTCCTGACTTTC. Protein product: CASSPRGESGANVLTF.

This clonotype was found many times. The chain employs TRBV6-1 and TRBJ2-4; 10 positions match TRBD2. The V segment lost 10 bases and the J segment 6 bases; nucleotides outside the gene matches: 9. This CDR3 region has 14 residues. The germline gives CDR1 MNHNS, CDR2 SASEGT. The chain's CDR3 is CATTHLAGVNIQYF. The CDR3 DNA follows: TGTGCCACCACACACCTAGCGGGAGTAAACATTCAGTACTTC.

The V gene is TRBV6-1, the J gene TRBJ2-5, with TRBD2 identical over 9 bases. Germline V gene lookup returns CDR1 MNHNS and CDR2 SASEGT. This CDR3 spans 15 amino acids. The ends lost 5 bases at V and 2 bases at J; junction bases unmatched: 6. CDR3 sequence (DNA): TGTGCCAGCAGTACTATTCTAGCGGGGCAAGAGACCCAGTACTTC. Protein: CASSTILAGQETQYF.

This clonotype was observed many times. The chain couples TRBV11-2 to TRBJ1-4, with a tentative D call TRBD1 (6 bases). CDR1 SGHAT and CDR2 FQNNGV come from the germline V gene. The CDR3 covers 16 residues. Trimming took off 5 bases at V and 4 bases at J, with 17 bases between the two ends. The CDR3 coding sequence is TGTGCCAGCAGCCTAAACTCGGACAGATTTAATGAAAAACTGTTTTTT. Protein: CASSLNSDRFNEKLFF. Filled out from reference TRBV11-2 and TRBJ1-4, the complete variable domain reads EAGVAQSPRYKIIEKRQSVAFWCNPISGHATLYWYQQILGQGPKLLIQFQNNGVVDDSQLPKDRFSAERLKGVDSTLKIQPAKLEDSAVYLCASSLNSDRFNEKLFFGSGTQLSVL.

A few counts support this clonotype. The rearrangement links TRBV7-3 to TRBJ2-3, with 10 positions matching TRBD2. V lost 4 bases and J lost 2; bases outside the gene matches: 6. Per the germline V gene, CDR1 is SGHTA and CDR2 is FQGTGA. CDR3 length: 16 residues. The CDR3 nucleotides are TGTGCCAGCAGCTATCGTAGCGGGGGGACCACAGATACGCAGTATTTT. Translating gives CASSYRSGGTTDTQYF.

V usage is TRBV9 and J usage is TRBJ1-1, with D uncertain. CDR3 length equals 15 residues. From germline, CDR1 is SGDLS and CDR2 YYNGEE. Trimming pared 2 bases from V and 1 base from J, leaving 12 bases between. The CDR3 loop is CASSVSTAWNTEAFF. The CDR3 bases are TGTGCCAGCAGCGTCTCCACTGCATGGAACACTGAAGCTTTCTTT.

This clonotype was detected a few times. The gene calls are TRBV10-1 and TRBJ2-2; tentatively, D is TRBD2 (5 bases). V was pared by 8 bases and J by 6 bases, with 13 bases between. Germline CDR1 is WNHNN and CDR2 is SYGVQD (reference sequence). This CDR3 region has 13 residues. The CDR3 region is CASRTGLAGELFF. As DNA, the CDR3 is TGCGCCAGCCGGACGGGGTTGGCCGGGGAGCTGTTTTTT.